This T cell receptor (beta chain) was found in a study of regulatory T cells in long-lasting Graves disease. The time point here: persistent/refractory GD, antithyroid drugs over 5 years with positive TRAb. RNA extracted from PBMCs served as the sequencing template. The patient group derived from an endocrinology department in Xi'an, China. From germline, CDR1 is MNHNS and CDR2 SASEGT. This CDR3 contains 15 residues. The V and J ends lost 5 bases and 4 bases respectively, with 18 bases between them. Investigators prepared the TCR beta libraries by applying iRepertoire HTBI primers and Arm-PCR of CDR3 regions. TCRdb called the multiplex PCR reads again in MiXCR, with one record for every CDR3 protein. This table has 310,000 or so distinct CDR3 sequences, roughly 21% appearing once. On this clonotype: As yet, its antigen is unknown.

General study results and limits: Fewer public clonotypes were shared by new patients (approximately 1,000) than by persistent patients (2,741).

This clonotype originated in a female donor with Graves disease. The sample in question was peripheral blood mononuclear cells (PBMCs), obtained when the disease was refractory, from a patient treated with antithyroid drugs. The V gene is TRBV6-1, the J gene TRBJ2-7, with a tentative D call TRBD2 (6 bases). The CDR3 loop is CASSSSPGVPYEQYF. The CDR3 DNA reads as TGTGCCAGCAGTAGTTCTCCGGGAGTCCCATACGAGCAGTACTTC.